This is a list of T cell receptor beta chains from one sample in a study of blood T cell repertoires in COVID-19. The data were produced by immunoSEQ multiplex PCR, yet TCRdb's version contains in-frame clones alone and is incomplete. The data contain roughly 190,000 clones, less than 90% of them singletons. Sequencing was done on a sample of peripheral blood. The source is a young man with acute or convalescent COVID-19. The CDR3 runs from the conserved cysteine through the conserved F or W. Each record gives: D gene, clone size, J gene, V gene, CDR3 DNA, CDR3 protein. The D gene is left open where the match is weak. The size field is filled for only some rows; it gives once, few, many or a size class.

d_gene: -; abundance: -; j_gene: TRBJ1-5; v_gene: TRBV19; CDR3nt: TGTGCCAGTACCTCTTGGGAGAGGAGGTCTCAGCCCCAGCATTTT; CDR3aa: CASTSWERRSQPQHF
d_gene: -; abundance: -; j_gene: TRBJ2-5; v_gene: TRBV5-1; CDR3nt: TGCGCCAGCAGCTTGGTGGAATCGCGGTTGGAGACCCAGTACTTC; CDR3aa: CASSLVESRLETQYF
d_gene: -; abundance: -; j_gene: TRBJ1-3; v_gene: TRBV6-5; CDR3nt: TGTGCCAGCTTCGACTTCTCTGGAAACACCATATATTTT; CDR3aa: CASFDFSGNTIYF
d_gene: -; abundance: -; j_gene: TRBJ2-3; v_gene: TRBV12-3/TRBV12-4; CDR3nt: TGTGCCAGCAGCTCTAACACAGATACGCAGTATTTT; CDR3aa: CASSSNTDTQYF
d_gene: -; abundance: -; j_gene: TRBJ1-5; v_gene: TRBV30; CDR3nt: TGTGCCTGGAGTGTAAGGAGCGATCAGCCCCAGCATTTT; CDR3aa: CAWSVRSDQPQHF
d_gene: -; abundance: -; j_gene: TRBJ1-5; v_gene: TRBV6-5; CDR3nt: TGTGCCAGCAGGGAGGGGCTTAGCAATCAGCCCCAGCATTTT; CDR3aa: CASREGLSNQPQHF
d_gene: -; abundance: -; j_gene: TRBJ1-5; v_gene: TRBV7-9; CDR3nt: TGTGCCAGCAGCTTAATCGAGGCGCAGCCCCAGCATTTT; CDR3aa: CASSLIEAQPQHF
d_gene: TRBD1; abundance: -; j_gene: TRBJ1-1; v_gene: TRBV6-5; CDR3nt: TGTGCCAGCAGTCGGGACAGGGGGAGGAAAACTGAAGCTTTCTTT; CDR3aa: CASSRDRGRKTEAFF
d_gene: -; abundance: once; j_gene: TRBJ1-5; v_gene: TRBV15; CDR3nt: TGTGCCACCAGCAGAGATCTTGTCAGGGGTAATAATCAGCCCCAGCATTTT; CDR3aa: CATSRDLVRGNNQPQHF
d_gene: TRBD1; abundance: -; j_gene: TRBJ2-7; v_gene: TRBV7-9; CDR3nt: TGTGCCAGCAGCCCTAGACAGGGGTGGGAGCAGTACTTC; CDR3aa: CASSPRQGWEQYF
d_gene: TRBD2; abundance: -; j_gene: TRBJ2-3; v_gene: TRBV6-5; CDR3nt: TGTGCCAGCAGTCAACCGGGACTAGCGACAGATACGCAGTATTTT; CDR3aa: CASSQPGLATDTQYF
d_gene: TRBD2; abundance: -; j_gene: TRBJ2-3; v_gene: TRBV29-1; CDR3nt: TGCAGCGTTGGCTCTAGCGGACGGGTTAATACGCAGTATTTT; CDR3aa: CSVGSSGRVNTQYF
d_gene: -; abundance: -; j_gene: TRBJ1-3; v_gene: TRBV5-1; CDR3nt: TGCGCCAGCCGACAGACGTCGAACACCATATATTTT; CDR3aa: CASRQTSNTIYF
d_gene: -; abundance: few; j_gene: TRBJ1-2; v_gene: TRBV27; CDR3nt: TGTGCCAGCAGTTTAATGGGGGCTGGCTATGGCTACACCTTC; CDR3aa: CASSLMGAGYGYTF
d_gene: TRBD1; abundance: -; j_gene: TRBJ1-1; v_gene: TRBV5-1; CDR3nt: TGCGCCAGCAGCCCTCGGACAGGGGTCGTGGACACTGAAGCTTTCTTT; CDR3aa: CASSPRTGVVDTEAFF
d_gene: TRBD2; abundance: -; j_gene: TRBJ2-7; v_gene: TRBV5-6; CDR3nt: TGTGCCAGCAGCCACATAGCGGGGATCTACGAGCAGTACTTC; CDR3aa: CASSHIAGIYEQYF
d_gene: -; abundance: -; j_gene: TRBJ1-2; v_gene: TRBV7-2; CDR3nt: TGTGCCAGCAGCTTAAGTGGGACACACAATGGCTACACCTTC; CDR3aa: CASSLSGTHNGYTF
d_gene: TRBD2; abundance: -; j_gene: TRBJ2-3; v_gene: TRBV5-1; CDR3nt: TGCGCCAGCAGCTGGACTAGCGAAACGCAGTATTTT; CDR3aa: CASSWTSETQYF
d_gene: TRBD1; abundance: -; j_gene: TRBJ1-5; v_gene: TRBV18; CDR3nt: TGTGCCAGCTCACCACGGTCGGGACAGGGTAGCAATCAGCCCCAGCATTTT; CDR3aa: CASSPRSGQGSNQPQHF
d_gene: -; abundance: -; j_gene: TRBJ2-2; v_gene: TRBV9; CDR3nt: TGTGCCAGTAGCCGGGACACGACCGGGGAGCTGTTTTTT; CDR3aa: CASSRDTTGELFF
d_gene: TRBD2; abundance: -; j_gene: TRBJ2-7; v_gene: TRBV19; CDR3nt: TGTGCCAGTAGTACGACTAGCGGGGTTTTCGAGCAGTACTTC; CDR3aa: CASSTTSGVFEQYF
d_gene: -; abundance: -; j_gene: TRBJ2-1; v_gene: TRBV28; CDR3nt: TGTGCCAGCAGTTTATCCCCCAGGGGCTACGAGCAGTTCTTC; CDR3aa: CASSLSPRGYEQFF
d_gene: TRBD2; abundance: -; j_gene: TRBJ2-2; v_gene: TRBV5-6; CDR3nt: TGTGCCAGCAGCTTGACTAGCGGGAGCACCGGGGAGCTGTTTTTT; CDR3aa: CASSLTSGSTGELFF
d_gene: TRBD1; abundance: -; j_gene: TRBJ1-2; v_gene: TRBV7-8; CDR3nt: TGTGCCAGCAGCTTAGCGCCATGGGACAGGGGTGACTATGGCTACACCTTC; CDR3aa: CASSLAPWDRGDYGYTF
d_gene: -; abundance: -; j_gene: TRBJ1-1; v_gene: TRBV2; CDR3nt: TGTGCCAGCAGCGGTATGCTTGAAGCTTTCTTT; CDR3aa: CASSGMLEAFF
d_gene: -; abundance: -; j_gene: TRBJ1-1; v_gene: TRBV28; CDR3nt: TGTGCCAGCAGTTTAGTTGGTATCGGGGAAGCTTTCTTT; CDR3aa: CASSLVGIGEAFF
d_gene: -; abundance: -; j_gene: TRBJ2-2; v_gene: TRBV25-1; CDR3nt: TGTGCCAGCAGTGAATATAGACGGGGGTCCGGGGAGCTGTTTTTT; CDR3aa: CASSEYRRGSGELFF
d_gene: -; abundance: -; j_gene: TRBJ1-5; v_gene: TRBV2; CDR3nt: TGTGCCAGCACATACGGTGCGTCGCCCCAGCATTTT; CDR3aa: CASTYGASPQHF